A single sample gave rise to the 3 T cell receptor beta chains below, sequenced in a study of CD8+ T cells in alopecia areata. Treatment in this sample: oral pan-JAK inhibitor, 5-10 mg twice daily. Following extraction, RNA underwent reverse transcription to cDNA, which served as the sequencing template. Profiling relied on immunoSEQ multiplex PCR, and the TCRdb table lists in-frame clones only, not all of them. The repertoire consists of about 190,000 clones, with 60% occurring once and the leading ten covering over 0.55%. Material: CD4+ T cells sorted from blood, obtained at week 4, from a patient treated with tofacitinib. The receptors were sampled from a human donor with alopecia areata.

V is TRBV7-2 and J is TRBJ2-1; TRBD1 or TRBD2 may be the D gene (5 bases each). Trimming shortened V by 3 bases and J by 2 bases, and 8 bases separated the two germline ends. The germline V gene encodes CDR1 SGHTA and CDR2 FQGNSA. The CDR3 has 14 residues. For the CDR3, the DNA is TGTGCCAGCAGCTTGGGGACGGCCTACAATGAGCAGTTCTTC. Residues: CASSLGTAYNEQFF.

The chain employs TRBV29-1 and TRBJ1-1; D remains unclear. V was shortened by 3 bases and J by 1 base, with 9 bases between the two germline ends. The CDR3 has 13 amino acids. The germline V gene has CDR1 SQVTM and CDR2 ANQGSEA. The DNA of the CDR3 is TGCAGCGTTGAGGTTCGTGGGAACACTGAAGCTTTCTTT. Translation: CSVEVRGNTEAFF.

This clone has only a few counts. The genes are TRBV6-5 and TRBJ2-5, with D possibly TRBD1 on 7 matching bases. The ends were cut back, 6 bases at V and 4 bases at J, with 18 bases in the middle. Germline-derived CDR1 and CDR2 are MNHEY and SVGAGI. This CDR3 has 15 residues. The chain's CDR3 is CASRPSGRTGETQYF. The CDR3 DNA reads TGTGCCAGCAGACCCTCGGGGAGGACAGGAGAGACCCAGTACTTC.